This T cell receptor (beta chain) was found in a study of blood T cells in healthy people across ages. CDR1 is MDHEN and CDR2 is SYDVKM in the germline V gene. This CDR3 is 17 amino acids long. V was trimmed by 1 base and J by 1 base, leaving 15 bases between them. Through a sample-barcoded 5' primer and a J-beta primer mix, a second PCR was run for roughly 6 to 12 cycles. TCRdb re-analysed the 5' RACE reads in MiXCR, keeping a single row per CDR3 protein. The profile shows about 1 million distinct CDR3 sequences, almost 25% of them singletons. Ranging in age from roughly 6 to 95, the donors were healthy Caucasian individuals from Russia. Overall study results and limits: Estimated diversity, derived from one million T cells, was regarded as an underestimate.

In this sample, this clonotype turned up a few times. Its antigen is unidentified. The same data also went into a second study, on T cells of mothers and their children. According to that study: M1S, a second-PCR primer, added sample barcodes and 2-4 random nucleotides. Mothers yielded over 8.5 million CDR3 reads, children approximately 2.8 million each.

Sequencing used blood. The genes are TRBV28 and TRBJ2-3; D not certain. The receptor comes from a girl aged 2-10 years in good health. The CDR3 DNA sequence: TGTGCCAGCAGTTTATCCCTGGTCTCCTTGCGCACAGATACGCAGTATTTT. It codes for CASSLSLVSLRTDTQYF.